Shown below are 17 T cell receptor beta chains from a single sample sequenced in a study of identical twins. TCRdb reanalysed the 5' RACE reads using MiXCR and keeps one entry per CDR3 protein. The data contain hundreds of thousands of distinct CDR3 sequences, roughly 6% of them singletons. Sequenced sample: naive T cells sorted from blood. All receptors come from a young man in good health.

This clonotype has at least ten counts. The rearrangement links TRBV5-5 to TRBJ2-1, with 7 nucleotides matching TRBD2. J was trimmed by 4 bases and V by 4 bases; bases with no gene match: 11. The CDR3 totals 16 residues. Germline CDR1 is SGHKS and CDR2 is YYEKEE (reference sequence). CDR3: CASSPSLGLEYNEQFF. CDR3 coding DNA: TGTGCCAGCAGCCCCTCTTTAGGACTAGAATACAATGAGCAGTTCTTC. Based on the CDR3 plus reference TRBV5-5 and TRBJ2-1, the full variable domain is DAGVTQSPTHLIKTRGQQVTLRCSPISGHKSVSWYQQVLGQGPQFIFQYYEKEERGRGNFPDRFSARQFPNYSSELNVNALLLGDSALYLCASSPSLGLEYNEQFFGPGTRLTVL.

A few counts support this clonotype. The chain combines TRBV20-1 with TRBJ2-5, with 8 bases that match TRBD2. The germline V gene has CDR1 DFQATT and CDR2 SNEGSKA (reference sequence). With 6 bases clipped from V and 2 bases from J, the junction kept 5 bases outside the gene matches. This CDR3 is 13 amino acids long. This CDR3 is CSAITSGQETQYF. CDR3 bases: TGCAGTGCCATCACTAGCGGTCAAGAGACCCAGTACTTC.

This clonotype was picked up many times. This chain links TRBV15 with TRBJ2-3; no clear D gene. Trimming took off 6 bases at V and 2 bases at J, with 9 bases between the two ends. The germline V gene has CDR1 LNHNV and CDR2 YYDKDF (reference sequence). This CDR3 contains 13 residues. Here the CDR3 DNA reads TGTGCCACCAGTCAGCGAGTCACAGATACGCAGTATTTT. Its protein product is CATSQRVTDTQYF.

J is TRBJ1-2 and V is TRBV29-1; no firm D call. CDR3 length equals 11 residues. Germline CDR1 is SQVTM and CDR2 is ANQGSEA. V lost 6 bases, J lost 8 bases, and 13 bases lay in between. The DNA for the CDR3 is TGCAGCGTCGTAAGGGCAGGCGGCTACACCTTC. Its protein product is CSVVRAGGYTF.

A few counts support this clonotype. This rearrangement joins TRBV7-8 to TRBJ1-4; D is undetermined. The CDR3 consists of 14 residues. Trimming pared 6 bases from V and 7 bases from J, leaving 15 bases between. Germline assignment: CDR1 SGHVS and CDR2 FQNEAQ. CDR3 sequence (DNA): TGTGCCAGCAGGAGTGAGGTTCAGAGTGAAAAACTGTTTTTT. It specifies CASRSEVQSEKLFF.

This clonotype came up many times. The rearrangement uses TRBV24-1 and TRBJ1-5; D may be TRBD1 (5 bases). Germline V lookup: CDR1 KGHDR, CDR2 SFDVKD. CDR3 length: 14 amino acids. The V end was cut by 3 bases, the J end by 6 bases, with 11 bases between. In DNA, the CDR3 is TGTGCCACCAGTGATCCAGGGATCGGTCAGCCCCAGCATTTT. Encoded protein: CATSDPGIGQPQHF.

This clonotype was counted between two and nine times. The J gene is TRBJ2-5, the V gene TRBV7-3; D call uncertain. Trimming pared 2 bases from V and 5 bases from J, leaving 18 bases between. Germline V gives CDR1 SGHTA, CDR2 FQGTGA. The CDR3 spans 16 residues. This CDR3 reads CASSLDLVGVLETQYF. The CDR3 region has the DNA TGTGCCAGCAGCTTAGACCTCGTTGGGGTTTTGGAGACCCAGTACTTC.

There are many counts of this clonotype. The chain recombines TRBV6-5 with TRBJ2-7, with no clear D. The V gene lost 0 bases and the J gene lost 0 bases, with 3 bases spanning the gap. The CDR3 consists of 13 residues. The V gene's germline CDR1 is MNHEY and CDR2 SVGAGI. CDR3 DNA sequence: TGTGCCAGCAGTTACTCGGGCTCCTACGAGCAGTACTTC. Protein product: CASSYSGSYEQYF.

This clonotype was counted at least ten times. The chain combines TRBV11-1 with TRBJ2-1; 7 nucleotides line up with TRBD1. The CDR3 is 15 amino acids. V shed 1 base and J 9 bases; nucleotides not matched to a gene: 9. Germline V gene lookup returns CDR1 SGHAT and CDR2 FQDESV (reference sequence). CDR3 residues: CASSLVLGQSSEQFF. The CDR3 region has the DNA TGTGCCAGCAGCTTAGTATTGGGACAGTCCAGTGAGCAGTTCTTC.

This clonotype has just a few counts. CDR3 sequence (DNA): TGTGCCAGCAGTCCCGCCGACCCGCTAAGACAGCCCCAGCATTTT. Protein product: CASSPADPLRQPQHF. This chain uses TRBV12-3 or TRBV12-4 with TRBJ1-5; no clear D gene. The V and J ends lost 5 bases and 7 bases respectively, with 18 bases between them. The CDR3 is 15 amino acids.

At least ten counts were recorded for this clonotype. The CDR3 loop is CASSLSMGELTDTQYF. The CDR3 DNA reads TGTGCCAGCAGTTTATCAATGGGGGAGCTGACAGATACGCAGTATTTT. The V and J genes are TRBV27 and TRBJ2-3; D could derive from TRBD1 or TRBD2 (5 bases each). Germline V gene data show CDR1 as MNHEY and CDR2 as SMNVEV (reference sequence). Trimming pared 0 bases from V and 3 bases from J, leaving 13 bases between. CDR3 length: 16 residues.

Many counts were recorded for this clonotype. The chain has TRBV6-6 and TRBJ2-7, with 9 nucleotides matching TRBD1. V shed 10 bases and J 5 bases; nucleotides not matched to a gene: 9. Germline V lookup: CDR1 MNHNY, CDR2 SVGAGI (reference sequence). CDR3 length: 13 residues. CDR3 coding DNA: TGTGCCACCCTCCGGGACAGGGTCGACGAGCAGTACTTC. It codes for CATLRDRVDEQYF.

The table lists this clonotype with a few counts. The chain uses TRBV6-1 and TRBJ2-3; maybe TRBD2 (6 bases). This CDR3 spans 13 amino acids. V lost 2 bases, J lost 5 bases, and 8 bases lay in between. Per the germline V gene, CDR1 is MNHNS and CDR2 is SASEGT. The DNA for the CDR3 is TGTGCCAGCAGTGAAACGCGGGGAGATACGCAGTATTTT. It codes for CASSETRGDTQYF.

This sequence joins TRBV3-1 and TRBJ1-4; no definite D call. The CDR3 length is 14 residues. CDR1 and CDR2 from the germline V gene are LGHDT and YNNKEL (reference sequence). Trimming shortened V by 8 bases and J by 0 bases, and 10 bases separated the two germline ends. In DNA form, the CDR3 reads TGTGCCAGCCGAAAGAGTGCAACTAATGAAAAACTGTTTTTT. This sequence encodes CASRKSATNEKLFF.

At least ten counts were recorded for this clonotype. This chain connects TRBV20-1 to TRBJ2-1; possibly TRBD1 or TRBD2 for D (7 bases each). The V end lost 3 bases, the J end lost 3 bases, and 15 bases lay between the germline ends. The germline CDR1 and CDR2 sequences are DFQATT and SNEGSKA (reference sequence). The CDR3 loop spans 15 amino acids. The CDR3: CSARAQGDYYNEQFF. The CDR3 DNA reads TGCAGTGCTAGGGCCCAGGGGGACTACTACAATGAGCAGTTCTTC.

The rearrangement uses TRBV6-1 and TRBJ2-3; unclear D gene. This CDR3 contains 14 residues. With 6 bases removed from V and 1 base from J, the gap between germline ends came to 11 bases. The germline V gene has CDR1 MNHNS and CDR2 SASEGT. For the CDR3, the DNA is TGTGCCAGCAGACCTACCCTGGGCACAGATACGCAGTATTTT. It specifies CASRPTLGTDTQYF.

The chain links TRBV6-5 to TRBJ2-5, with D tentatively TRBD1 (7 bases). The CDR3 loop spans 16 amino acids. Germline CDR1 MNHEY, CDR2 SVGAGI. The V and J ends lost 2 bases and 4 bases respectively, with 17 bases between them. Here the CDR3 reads CASSYPTGRGIETQYF. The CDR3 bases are TGTGCCAGCAGTTACCCGACAGGGCGCGGGATAGAGACCCAGTACTTC.